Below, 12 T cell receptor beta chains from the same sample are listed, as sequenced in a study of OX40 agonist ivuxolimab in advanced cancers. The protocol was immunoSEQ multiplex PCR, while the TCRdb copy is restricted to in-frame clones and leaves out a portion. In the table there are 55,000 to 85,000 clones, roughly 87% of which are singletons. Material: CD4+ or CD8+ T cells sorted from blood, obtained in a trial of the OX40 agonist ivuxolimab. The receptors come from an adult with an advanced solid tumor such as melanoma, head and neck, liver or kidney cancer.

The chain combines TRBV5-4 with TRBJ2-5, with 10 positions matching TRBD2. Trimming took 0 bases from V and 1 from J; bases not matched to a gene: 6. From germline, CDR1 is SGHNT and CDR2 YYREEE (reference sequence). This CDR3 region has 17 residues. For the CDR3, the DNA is TGTGCCAGCAGCTTGGATCTAGCGGGAGTATTCCAAGAGACCCAGTACTTC. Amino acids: CASSLDLAGVFQETQYF.

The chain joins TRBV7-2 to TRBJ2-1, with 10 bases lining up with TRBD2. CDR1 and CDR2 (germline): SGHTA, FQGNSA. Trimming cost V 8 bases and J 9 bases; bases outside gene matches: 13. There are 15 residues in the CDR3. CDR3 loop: CASSLSGGAGVEQFF. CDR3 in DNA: TGTGCCAGCTCACTGAGCGGGGGGGCCGGGGTTGAGCAGTTCTTC.

This CDR3 reads CASSSPGLAGVREQYF. CDR3 coding DNA: TGTGCCAGCAGCTCCCCGGGACTAGCGGGAGTACGGGAGCAGTACTTC. V usage is TRBV7-2 and J usage is TRBJ2-7; 14 positions match TRBD2. Trimming took 4 bases from V and 7 from J; bases not matched to a gene: 9. This CDR3 has 16 amino acids. Germline lookup yields CDR1 SGHTA and CDR2 FQGNSA.

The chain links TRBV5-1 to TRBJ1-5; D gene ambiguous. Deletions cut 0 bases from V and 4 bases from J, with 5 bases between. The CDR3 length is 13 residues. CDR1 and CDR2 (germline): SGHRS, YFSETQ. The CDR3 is CASSLEWNQPQHF. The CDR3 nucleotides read TGCGCCAGCAGCTTGGAATGGAATCAGCCCCAGCATTTT.

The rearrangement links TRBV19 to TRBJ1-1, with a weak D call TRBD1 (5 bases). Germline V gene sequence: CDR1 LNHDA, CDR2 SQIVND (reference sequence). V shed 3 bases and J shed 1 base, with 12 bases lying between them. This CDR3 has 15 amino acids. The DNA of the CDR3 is TGTGCCAGTAGTATCCTGGGACCGAAGAACACTGAAGCTTTCTTT. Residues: CASSILGPKNTEAFF.

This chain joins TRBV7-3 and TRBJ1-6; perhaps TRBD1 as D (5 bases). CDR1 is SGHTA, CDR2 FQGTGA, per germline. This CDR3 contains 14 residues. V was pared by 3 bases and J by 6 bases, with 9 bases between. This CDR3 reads CASSLAGSNSPLHF. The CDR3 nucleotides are TGTGCCAGCAGCTTGGCAGGGAGTAATTCACCCCTCCACTTT. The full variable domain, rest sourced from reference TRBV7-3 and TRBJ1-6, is GAGVSQTPSNKVTEKGKYVELRCDPISGHTALYWYRQSLGQGPEFLIYFQGTGAADDSGLPNDRFFAVRPEGSVSTLKIQRTERGDSAVYLCASSLAGSNSPLHFGNGTRLTVT.

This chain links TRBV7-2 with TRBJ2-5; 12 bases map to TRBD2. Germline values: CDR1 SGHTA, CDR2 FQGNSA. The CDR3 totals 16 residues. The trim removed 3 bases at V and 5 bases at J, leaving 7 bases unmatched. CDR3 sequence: CASSFGTSGSGETQYF. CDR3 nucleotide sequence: TGTGCCAGCAGCTTCGGGACTAGCGGGTCTGGGGAGACCCAGTACTTC.

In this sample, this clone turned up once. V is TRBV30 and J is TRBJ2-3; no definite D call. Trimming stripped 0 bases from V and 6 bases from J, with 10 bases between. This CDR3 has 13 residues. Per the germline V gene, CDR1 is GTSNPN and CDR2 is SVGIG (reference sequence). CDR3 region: CAWSVQLWDTQYF. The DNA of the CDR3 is TGTGCCTGGAGTGTACAGTTATGGGATACGCAGTATTTT.

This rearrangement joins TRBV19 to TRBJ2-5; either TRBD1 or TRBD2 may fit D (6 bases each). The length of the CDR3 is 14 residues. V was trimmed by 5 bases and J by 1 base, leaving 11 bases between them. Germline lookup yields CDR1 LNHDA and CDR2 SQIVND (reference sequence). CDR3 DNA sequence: TGTGCCAGTAGTTTACAGGGACTCCAAGAGACCCAGTACTTC. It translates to CASSLQGLQETQYF.

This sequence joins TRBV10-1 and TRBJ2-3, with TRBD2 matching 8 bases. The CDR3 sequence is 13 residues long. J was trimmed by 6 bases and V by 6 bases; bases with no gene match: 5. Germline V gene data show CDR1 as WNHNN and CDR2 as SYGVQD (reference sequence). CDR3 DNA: TGCGCCAGCAGCACTAGCGGAAGGGATACGCAGTATTTT. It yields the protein CASSTSGRDTQYF.

CDR3 sequence (DNA): TGTGCCAGCAGCCGGACAGGACCTGGAAACACCATATATTTT. It codes for CASSRTGPGNTIYF. The J gene is TRBJ1-3, the V gene TRBV7-2; the match to TRBD1 covers 7 bases. The V segment lost 5 bases and the J segment 2 bases; nucleotides outside the gene matches: 3. In germline, CDR1 is SGHTA, CDR2 FQGNSA. The CDR3 totals 14 residues. Together with reference TRBV7-2 and TRBJ1-3, the CDR3 gives the full variable domain: GAGVSQSPSNKVTEKGKDVELRCDPISGHTALYWYRQSLGQGLEFLIYFQGNSAPDKSGLPSDRFSAERTGGSVSTLTIQRTQQEDSAVYLCASSRTGPGNTIYFGEGSWLTVV.

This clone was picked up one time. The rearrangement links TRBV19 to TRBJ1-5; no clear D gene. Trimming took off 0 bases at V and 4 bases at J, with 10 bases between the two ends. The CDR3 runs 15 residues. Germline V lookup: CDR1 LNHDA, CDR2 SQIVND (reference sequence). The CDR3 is CASSIDRRTNQPQHF. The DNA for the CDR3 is TGTGCCAGTAGTATAGACAGGAGAACGAATCAGCCCCAGCATTTT.